This is a list of T cell receptor beta chains from one sample in a study of beta chain features in type 1 diabetes. Sequencing used immunoSEQ multiplex PCR; TCRdb keeps in-frame clones, though not all of them. The table has 50,000 to 55,000 clones, around 60% seen once; the top ten hold 0.29%. Sequenced input: stem cell memory CD4+ T cells from blood. These receptors came from a woman aged 25-40 years with type 1 diabetes. The CDR3 runs from the conserved cysteine through the conserved F or W. The D gene is left open where the match is weak. Clone size is given for some rows only: seen once, a few or many times, or a class if the clone is expanded.

TGTGCCAGCAGTTTATCCCCCAACACAGATACGCAGTATTTT | CASSLSPNTDTQYF | TRBJ2-3 | - | TRBV27 | -
TGTGCCAGCAGCTTAATGGGGGCCGATAACTATGGCTACACCTTC | CASSLMGADNYGYTF | TRBJ1-2 | - | TRBV7-9 | -
TGTGCCAGCAGTGTCGACAAGAACACTGAAGCTTTCTTT | CASSVDKNTEAFF | TRBJ1-1 | - | TRBV27 | -
TGTGCCAGTAGTAGTACTTGGCCCCAGCATTTT | CASSSTWPQHF | TRBJ1-5 | - | TRBV19 | -
TGTGCCAGCAGCCCGGTGGCAGGGGGCGTGGGAGGCTATGGCTACACCTTC | CASSPVAGGVGGYGYTF | TRBJ1-2 | - | TRBV5-4 | TRBD1
TGTGCCAGCATCTCTACCGCTCCGGGGGCCGGGAGGACTGAAGCTTTCTTT | CASISTAPGAGRTEAFF | TRBJ1-1 | - | TRBV28 | -
TGTGCCAGCACCGGCTTCGACAGGAACACTGAAGCTTTCTTT | CASTGFDRNTEAFF | TRBJ1-1 | - | TRBV6-5 | -
TGCGCCAGCAGCCTAGGACAGGTCAATCAGCCCCAGCATTTT | CASSLGQVNQPQHF | TRBJ1-5 | - | TRBV5-1 | TRBD1
TGTGCCAGCAGCCGGACAGGGGTATCCTACGAGCAGTACTTC | CASSRTGVSYEQYF | TRBJ2-7 | - | TRBV16 | TRBD1
TGTGCCAGCTCACCGGGGCAGCGAAACACTGAAGCTTTCTTT | CASSPGQRNTEAFF | TRBJ1-1 | - | TRBV18 | -
TGCAGCGTTGTACAGGGGGCAGAGACTGAAGCTTTCTTT | CSVVQGAETEAFF | TRBJ1-1 | - | TRBV29-1 | TRBD1
TGTGCCAGCAGCAGGGGGTCGGGAGAGACCCAGTACTTC | CASSRGSGETQYF | TRBJ2-5 | - | TRBV7-3 | -
TGTGCCAGCAGCTTAGTAGGGACAGAGGAGCTGTTTTTT | CASSLVGTEELFF | TRBJ2-2 | once | TRBV7-9 | TRBD1
TGTGCCAGCAATAAGGGACTAGCCCGAACCGGGGAGCTGTTTTTT | CASNKGLARTGELFF | TRBJ2-2 | - | TRBV6-5 | TRBD2
TGTGCCAGCGCAGATCTAGCCAAAAACATTCAGTACTTC | CASADLAKNIQYF | TRBJ2-4 | - | TRBV28 | -
TGTGCCAGCAGCCAAGGAACTAGCGGGAGGGCCTGGGGTACAGAGACCCAGTACTTC | CASSQGTSGRAWGTETQYF | TRBJ2-5 | - | TRBV14 | TRBD2
TGTGCCAGCTCACAGGCGGGAGGAGACGGTGAGCAGTTCTTC | CASSQAGGDGEQFF | TRBJ2-1 | - | TRBV18 | TRBD2
TGTGCCAGCAGCCTAACTCGGGACGAGCAGTACTTC | CASSLTRDEQYF | TRBJ2-7 | - | TRBV5-4 | -
TGTGCCAGCAGCTCCACCGGACTAGCGGTAAACAATGAGCAGTTCTTC | CASSSTGLAVNNEQFF | TRBJ2-1 | - | TRBV7-9 | TRBD2
TGCGCCAGCAGCCCCCCTGCCCAAGCGGGAATAACCTACGAGCAGTACTTC | CASSPPAQAGITYEQYF | TRBJ2-7 | - | TRBV5-1 | TRBD2
TGTGCCAGCAGCTCTCGGGTTTTCTATGGCTACACCTTC | CASSSRVFYGYTF | TRBJ1-2 | - | TRBV7-2 | -
TGCGCCAGCAGCCAAGGGCTAGCGGGAGACGCCTACGAGCAGTACTTC | CASSQGLAGDAYEQYF | TRBJ2-7 | few | TRBV4-1 | TRBD2
TGTGCCATCAGTGAGTCTAGATTGACTAGCCAAGAGACCCAGTACTTC | CAISESRLTSQETQYF | TRBJ2-5 | - | TRBV10-3 | -
TGTGCCAGCAGCTCCGGACAGCCGACTGAAGCTTTCTTT | CASSSGQPTEAFF | TRBJ1-1 | - | TRBV5-4 | -
TGCAGTGCCAGGGACACCTACGAGCAGTACTTC | CSARDTYEQYF | TRBJ2-7 | - | TRBV20-1 | -
TGTGCCAGCAGCGTAGGATACCGACGGACGCGCGGGGATACGCAGTATTTT | CASSVGYRRTRGDTQYF | TRBJ2-3 | - | TRBV9 | -
TGTGCCTGGAGTCTTCCCGGGACACTTAATCAGCCCCAGCATTTT | CAWSLPGTLNQPQHF | TRBJ1-5 | few | TRBV30 | -
TGTGCCAGCAGCTCGGCGGGACGCGGGACTTACGAGCAGTACTTC | CASSSAGRGTYEQYF | TRBJ2-7 | - | TRBV27 | -
TGTGCCAGCACGGGGAGCGGCATCCACGAGCAGTACTTC | CASTGSGIHEQYF | TRBJ2-7 | few | TRBV2 | -
TGTGCCAGCAGCGGCAGGGGTTCTGCCAAAAACATTCAGTACTTC | CASSGRGSAKNIQYF | TRBJ2-4 | - | TRBV11-3 | -
TGTGCCAGCAGCCGGGACAGGGGCTACGAGCAGTACTTC | CASSRDRGYEQYF | TRBJ2-7 | - | TRBV6-1 | TRBD1
TGCTGGGGACAGGGGGTTTCTGGGGCCAACGTCCTGACTTTC | CWGQGVSGANVLTF | TRBJ2-6 | - | TRBV7-9 | TRBD1
TGCGCCAGCAGCTTGGAACAGGGCCCCTTCAATGAGCAGTTCTTC | CASSLEQGPFNEQFF | TRBJ2-1 | - | TRBV5-1 | -
TGTGCCAGCAGTCGGGACAGGGGACGCGGCTACACCTTC | CASSRDRGRGYTF | TRBJ1-2 | - | TRBV7-3 | TRBD1
TGCGCCAGCAGCTTGGGACAGCAAGAGACCCAGTACTTC | CASSLGQQETQYF | TRBJ2-5 | - | TRBV5-1 | -
TGTGCCAGCAGTGAACAGGCAAACACCATATATTTT | CASSEQANTIYF | TRBJ1-3 | once | TRBV2 | -
TGTGCTAGTGGTCCAGGACTAGCGGGGGGGTTAGGTAATGAGCAGTTCTTC | CASGPGLAGGLGNEQFF | TRBJ2-1 | - | TRBV12-5 | TRBD2
TGTGCCAGCAGCTTAGTTGGGACAGGGGTGGGCGAGACCCAGTACTTC | CASSLVGTGVGETQYF | TRBJ2-5 | - | TRBV7-8 | TRBD1
TGCAGCGTTCGAGGACTAGCGGGAGACACCGGGGAGCTGTTTTTT | CSVRGLAGDTGELFF | TRBJ2-2 | few | TRBV29-1 | TRBD2